These T cell receptor beta chains were read from a single sample in a study of response to subunit inactivated influenza vaccine. In TCRdb, the RT-PCR reads were re-called with MiXCR into one record per CDR3 protein. The sample has 450,000 to 500,000 distinct CDR3 sequences; approximately 11% are singletons. The sample was PBMCs from blood, taken 45 days after vaccination. Every receptor here comes from a man over 45 who received an inactivated influenza vaccine. CDR3s include the opening cysteine and the closing phenylalanine or tryptophan. Each record gives: clone size, CDR3 length, V gene, J gene, D gene, CDR3 DNA, CDR3 protein. The D gene is left open where the match is weak. Clone size is not always given. Where it is, it says once, few, many or a class for expanded clones.

abundance: .; len: 17; v_gene: TRBV28; j_gene: TRBJ2-3; d_gene: TRBD2; CDR3nt: TGTGCCAGCAGTTCCCCAAGGGGAGCGGGGAGCACAGATACGCAGTATTTT; CDR3aa: CASSSPRGAGSTDTQYF
abundance: few; len: 14; v_gene: TRBV15; j_gene: TRBJ1-1; d_gene: .; CDR3nt: TGTGCCACCAGCAGAGTCGACGGGAACACTGAAGCTTTCTTT; CDR3aa: CATSRVDGNTEAFF
abundance: few; len: 14; v_gene: TRBV10-2; j_gene: TRBJ2-7; d_gene: .; CDR3nt: TGCGCCAGCAGTCAGAGGGGGGTTAACTACGAGCAGTACTTC; CDR3aa: CASSQRGVNYEQYF
abundance: few; len: 13; v_gene: TRBV7-2; j_gene: TRBJ2-5; d_gene: .; CDR3nt: TGTGCCAGCAGCTCCCGACACCAAGAGACCCAGTACTTC; CDR3aa: CASSSRHQETQYF
abundance: few; len: 16; v_gene: TRBV7-6; j_gene: TRBJ1-4; d_gene: .; CDR3nt: TGTGCCAGCAGCCCCAGAACGGGGCTTACTAATGAAAAACTGTTTTTT; CDR3aa: CASSPRTGLTNEKLFF
abundance: .; len: 16; v_gene: TRBV27; j_gene: TRBJ2-3; d_gene: .; CDR3nt: TGTGCCAGCAGTTTATCGCAGATTTTTAGCACAGATACGCAGTATTTT; CDR3aa: CASSLSQIFSTDTQYF
abundance: many; len: 15; v_gene: TRBV7-8; j_gene: TRBJ2-2; d_gene: .; CDR3nt: TGTGCCAGCAGCTTAGCGGAGTGGGACACCGGGGAGCTGTTTTTT; CDR3aa: CASSLAEWDTGELFF
abundance: few; len: 16; v_gene: TRBV7-8; j_gene: TRBJ2-3; d_gene: .; CDR3nt: TGTGCCAGCACCATAGGGCAGGGAACTAGCACAGATACGCAGTATTTT; CDR3aa: CASTIGQGTSTDTQYF
abundance: few; len: 13; v_gene: TRBV18; j_gene: TRBJ2-7; d_gene: .; CDR3nt: TGTGCCAGCTCACCCTCTAAGGGGTACGAGCAGTACTTC; CDR3aa: CASSPSKGYEQYF
abundance: many; len: 16; v_gene: TRBV24-1; j_gene: TRBJ2-1; d_gene: TRBD1; CDR3nt: TGTGCCACCAGTGACCGCGGACAGGGGGTATTGGATGAGCAGTTCTTC; CDR3aa: CATSDRGQGVLDEQFF
abundance: many; len: 13; v_gene: TRBV28; j_gene: TRBJ2-7; d_gene: .; CDR3nt: TGTGCCAGCAGTTTTAAACTTGGGACTGTACAGTACTTC; CDR3aa: CASSFKLGTVQYF
abundance: few; len: 15; v_gene: TRBV11-2; j_gene: TRBJ1-4; d_gene: .; CDR3nt: TGTGCCAGCAGCTTAGCGGGGCTAAGGGATGAAAAACTGTTTTTT; CDR3aa: CASSLAGLRDEKLFF
abundance: many; len: 14; v_gene: TRBV5-5; j_gene: TRBJ2-6; d_gene: .; CDR3nt: TGTGCCAGCAGCCGGGTGTCTGGGGCCAACGTCCTGACTTTC; CDR3aa: CASSRVSGANVLTF
abundance: many; len: 13; v_gene: TRBV7-9; j_gene: TRBJ2-2; d_gene: .; CDR3nt: TGCGCCAGCAGCTTGGGGGGCACCGGGGAGCTGTTTTTT; CDR3aa: CASSLGGTGELFF
abundance: few; len: 14; v_gene: TRBV25-1; j_gene: TRBJ2-1; d_gene: .; CDR3nt: TGTGCCAGCAGTGCCAAATCCCGGCGGAATGAGCAGTTCTTC; CDR3aa: CASSAKSRRNEQFF
abundance: few; len: 14; v_gene: TRBV20-1; j_gene: TRBJ1-4; d_gene: .; CDR3nt: TGCAGTGCTAGAGTTCCGTCTTCTAATGAAAAACTGTTTTTT; CDR3aa: CSARVPSSNEKLFF
abundance: many; len: 15; v_gene: TRBV20-1; j_gene: TRBJ2-3; d_gene: TRBD1; CDR3nt: TGCAGTGCTAGTATCTCCGGGACAGGGGCTAATACGCAGTATTTT; CDR3aa: CSASISGTGANTQYF
abundance: many; len: 15; v_gene: TRBV12-3/TRBV12-4; j_gene: TRBJ2-5; d_gene: TRBD2; CDR3nt: TGTGCCAGCAGTCTTAGCGGGTCGGTGGAAGAGACCCAGTACTTC; CDR3aa: CASSLSGSVEETQYF
abundance: .; len: 16; v_gene: TRBV28; j_gene: TRBJ2-3; d_gene: TRBD2; CDR3nt: TGTGCCAGCAGCCGAATCGGGAGGGCCAGGGCAGATACGCAGTATTTT; CDR3aa: CASSRIGRARADTQYF
abundance: .; len: 18; v_gene: TRBV7-6; j_gene: TRBJ2-2; d_gene: TRBD2; CDR3nt: TGTGCCAGCAGCCCAAGAGGAGGAGCGGGGGGGAACACCGGGGAGCTGTTTTTT; CDR3aa: CASSPRGGAGGNTGELFF
abundance: few; len: 15; v_gene: TRBV5-1; j_gene: TRBJ2-5; d_gene: TRBD1; CDR3nt: TGCGCCAGCAGCTTCGGACAGGCCATCCAAGAGACCCAGTACTTC; CDR3aa: CASSFGQAIQETQYF
abundance: .; len: 13; v_gene: TRBV5-6; j_gene: TRBJ1-3; d_gene: .; CDR3nt: TGTGCCAGCAGCTTCAGAGGTGGAAACACCATATATTTT; CDR3aa: CASSFRGGNTIYF
abundance: few; len: 16; v_gene: TRBV4-2; j_gene: TRBJ1-2; d_gene: .; CDR3nt: TGTGCCAGCAGCCATCCCGGGACCCAGGAGGTCTATGGCTACACCTTC; CDR3aa: CASSHPGTQEVYGYTF
abundance: .; len: 15; v_gene: TRBV11-2; j_gene: TRBJ1-2; d_gene: .; CDR3nt: TGTGCCAGCTCCCCAGAGACAGGTGAAAACTATGGCTACACCTTC; CDR3aa: CASSPETGENYGYTF
abundance: many; len: 12; v_gene: TRBV6-2/TRBV6-3; j_gene: TRBJ2-5; d_gene: .; CDR3nt: TGTGCCACGGGACTCCACCAAGAGACCCAGTACTTC; CDR3aa: CATGLHQETQYF
abundance: few; len: 16; v_gene: TRBV10-3; j_gene: TRBJ2-7; d_gene: .; CDR3nt: TGTGCCATCAGTGAGTCTCCAGGCCGGGGGCCACCCGAGCAGTACTTC; CDR3aa: CAISESPGRGPPEQYF
abundance: .; len: 15; v_gene: TRBV27; j_gene: TRBJ2-5; d_gene: .; CDR3nt: TGTGCCAGCAGTCTCCAGGGGGACTCTCGGGAGACCCAGTACTTC; CDR3aa: CASSLQGDSRETQYF
abundance: few; len: 16; v_gene: TRBV6-4; j_gene: TRBJ2-4; d_gene: TRBD1; CDR3nt: TGTGCCAGCAAAGGCAGGGGGAAGGACGTCAAAAACATTCAGTACTTC; CDR3aa: CASKGRGKDVKNIQYF
abundance: .; len: 15; v_gene: TRBV21-1; j_gene: TRBJ2-1; d_gene: .; CDR3nt: TGTGCCAGCAGCATCCTAGCGGGGGGGTCCAATGAGCAGTTCTTC; CDR3aa: CASSILAGGSNEQFF
abundance: few; len: 16; v_gene: TRBV7-9; j_gene: TRBJ1-4; d_gene: .; CDR3nt: TGTGCCAGCAGCTTAGCAGGAGGACGGTCTAATGAAAAACTGTTTTTT; CDR3aa: CASSLAGGRSNEKLFF
abundance: few; len: 14; v_gene: TRBV10-3; j_gene: TRBJ2-7; d_gene: .; CDR3nt: TGTGCCATCAGGCTGACAGACGCGAGCTACGAGCAGTACTTC; CDR3aa: CAIRLTDASYEQYF
abundance: few; len: 17; v_gene: TRBV4-3; j_gene: TRBJ2-7; d_gene: .; CDR3nt: TGCGCCAGCAGCCAACCCGACCGGGACGGTCCTACCTACGAGCAGTACTTC; CDR3aa: CASSQPDRDGPTYEQYF
abundance: few; len: 14; v_gene: TRBV11-2; j_gene: TRBJ1-4; d_gene: .; CDR3nt: TGTGCCAGCAGCCCCTGGGGTACTAATGAAAAACTGTTTTTT; CDR3aa: CASSPWGTNEKLFF
abundance: .; len: 12; v_gene: TRBV20-1; j_gene: TRBJ1-4; d_gene: TRBD1; CDR3nt: TGCAGTGCTGGGGACAGTAATGAAAAACTGTTTTTT; CDR3aa: CSAGDSNEKLFF
abundance: .; len: 18; v_gene: TRBV3-1; j_gene: TRBJ2-1; d_gene: TRBD2; CDR3nt: TGTGCCAGCAGCCAAGATCGAAGCGGGAGGGCCGGGTCCTATGAGCAGTTCTTC; CDR3aa: CASSQDRSGRAGSYEQFF
abundance: few; len: 18; v_gene: TRBV20-1; j_gene: TRBJ2-5; d_gene: TRBD2; CDR3nt: TGCAGTGCTACCACCCACGAAGCGGGAGGGCCTGGGCAAGAGACCCAGTACTTC; CDR3aa: CSATTHEAGGPGQETQYF
abundance: many; len: 15; v_gene: TRBV20-1; j_gene: TRBJ2-3; d_gene: .; CDR3nt: TGCAGTGCTAGAGAGGGCGGATCTAGCACAGATACGCAGTATTTT; CDR3aa: CSAREGGSSTDTQYF
abundance: .; len: 13; v_gene: TRBV15; j_gene: TRBJ2-3; d_gene: .; CDR3nt: TGTGCCACCAGCAGAGATCGGGTAGATACGCAGTATTTT; CDR3aa: CATSRDRVDTQYF
abundance: .; len: 15; v_gene: TRBV6-1; j_gene: TRBJ2-1; d_gene: TRBD1; CDR3nt: TGTGCCAGCAGGCCGAGGGGACAGGGGGCACATGAGCAGTTCTTC; CDR3aa: CASRPRGQGAHEQFF
abundance: .; len: 11; v_gene: TRBV6-5; j_gene: TRBJ1-1; d_gene: .; CDR3nt: TGTGCCAGCACCCACGGGGGTGAAGCTTTCTTT; CDR3aa: CASTHGGEAFF
abundance: few; len: 15; v_gene: TRBV7-9; j_gene: TRBJ2-5; d_gene: .; CDR3nt: TGTGCCAGCACCAACAAGGGCAGGGAAGGGGAGACCCAGTACTTC; CDR3aa: CASTNKGREGETQYF
abundance: .; len: 15; v_gene: TRBV3-1; j_gene: TRBJ2-7; d_gene: .; CDR3nt: TGTGCCAGCAGCCAAACCGGGACCTTCGACTACGAGCAGTACTTC; CDR3aa: CASSQTGTFDYEQYF
abundance: many; len: 12; v_gene: TRBV29-1; j_gene: TRBJ2-7; d_gene: .; CDR3nt: TGCAGCGTCGTACAGGGTCCCAACGAGCAGTACTTC; CDR3aa: CSVVQGPNEQYF
abundance: few; len: 13; v_gene: TRBV20-1; j_gene: TRBJ2-3; d_gene: .; CDR3nt: TGCAGTGCTAGACATCTTAGCACAGATACGCAGTATTTT; CDR3aa: CSARHLSTDTQYF
abundance: .; len: 14; v_gene: TRBV10-3; j_gene: TRBJ2-2; d_gene: .; CDR3nt: TGTGCCATCAGTGGGCAGGGGAACACCGGGGAGCTGTTTTTT; CDR3aa: CAISGQGNTGELFF
abundance: few; len: 12; v_gene: TRBV3-1; j_gene: TRBJ1-1; d_gene: TRBD1; CDR3nt: TGTGCCAGCAGCCTTACCGAGAAGGACAGGTTCTTT; CDR3aa: CASSLTEKDRFF
abundance: few; len: 18; v_gene: TRBV4-3; j_gene: TRBJ2-4; d_gene: .; CDR3nt: TGCGCCAGCAGCCAAGATCCCCCGCGGGTGCGCGGGGAAAACATTCAGTACTTC; CDR3aa: CASSQDPPRVRGENIQYF
abundance: .; len: 15; v_gene: TRBV20-1; j_gene: TRBJ2-3; d_gene: .; CDR3nt: TGCAGTGCTGGCTTGAGTTATTCCCCCACAGATACGCAGTATTTT; CDR3aa: CSAGLSYSPTDTQYF
abundance: few; len: 14; v_gene: TRBV6-2/TRBV6-3; j_gene: TRBJ1-5; d_gene: .; CDR3nt: TGTGCCAGCAGTAACCGGGACGGTGATCAGCCCCAGCATTTT; CDR3aa: CASSNRDGDQPQHF
abundance: few; len: 13; v_gene: TRBV7-2; j_gene: TRBJ2-3; d_gene: .; CDR3nt: TGTGCCAGCAGCCGAGTAGTCACAGATACGCAGTATTTT; CDR3aa: CASSRVVTDTQYF
abundance: many; len: 14; v_gene: TRBV20-1; j_gene: TRBJ1-1; d_gene: .; CDR3nt: TGCAGTGCTAGGAGGGGACATATGAACACTGAAGCTTTCTTT; CDR3aa: CSARRGHMNTEAFF
abundance: few; len: 14; v_gene: TRBV20-1; j_gene: TRBJ2-3; d_gene: TRBD1; CDR3nt: TGCAGTCCACAACGGACAGGGATGACAGATACGCAGTATTTT; CDR3aa: CSPQRTGMTDTQYF
abundance: .; len: 14; v_gene: TRBV28; j_gene: TRBJ2-5; d_gene: .; CDR3nt: TGTGCCAGCAGTTTATATGCAGGGGGGGAGACCCAGTACTTC; CDR3aa: CASSLYAGGETQYF
abundance: few; len: 12; v_gene: TRBV29-1; j_gene: TRBJ1-1; d_gene: TRBD1; CDR3nt: TGCAGCGTTGCGTACCGGGACAGTGAAGCTTTCTTT; CDR3aa: CSVAYRDSEAFF